The 23 T cell receptor beta chains below all came from one sample that was sequenced in a study of shared clonotypes between healthy human individuals. Profiled with immunoSEQ multiplex PCR; TCRdb holds only in-frame clones, not every one. The sample has about 600,000 clones; more than 95% are singletons. The sample was naive CD4+ T cells sorted from blood. This sample's subset: CD45RA+ positively selected. Receptor source: a woman aged 30 to 39 in good health.

Notes on this clone: This CDR3 is also generated by other DNA sequences in the sample. J is TRBJ1-1 and V is TRBV19; D is uncertain. The CDR3 is made up of 14 amino acids. CDR1 is LNHDA, CDR2 SQIVND, per germline (reference sequence). Trimming cost V 2 bases and J 0 bases, with 7 bases left between them. This CDR3 is CASSIPGLNTEAFF. The DNA of the CDR3 is TGTGCCAGTAGTATACCGGGGTTGAACACTGAAGCTTTCTTT.

This chain connects TRBV5-1 to TRBJ1-1, with 8 bases identical to TRBD1. Losses at the gene ends were 3 bases for V and 5 bases for J; bases not matched to a gene: 6. This CDR3 spans 14 amino acids. Germline V CDR1 and CDR2: SGHRS, YFSETQ. CDR3 amino acids: CASSWTGSGTEAFF. The DNA of the CDR3 is TGCGCCAGCAGCTGGACAGGGAGCGGAACTGAAGCTTTCTTT.

The rearrangement uses TRBV18 and TRBJ1-1; the D gene is possibly TRBD1 (5 bases). Between the trimmed V and J ends, which lost 0 bases and 1 base, there was a span of 12 bases. Looked up from germline, CDR1 is KGHSH and CDR2 is LQKENI. CDR3 length: 16 amino acids. Here the CDR3 DNA reads TGTGCCAGCTCACCACCGGCCGGCAGGGCGAACACTGAAGCTTTCTTT. It specifies CASSPPAGRANTEAFF. The full variable domain, completed using reference TRBV18 and TRBJ1-1, is NAGVMQNPRHLVRRRGQEARLRCSPMKGHSHVYWYRQLPEEGLKFMVYLQKENIIDESGMPKERFSAEFPKEGPSILRIQQVVRGDSAAYFCASSPPAGRANTEAFFGQGTRLTVV.

The chain joins TRBV10-3 to TRBJ1-2; D gene uncertain. The CDR3 has 19 residues. The germline gives CDR1 ENHRY, CDR2 SYGVKD. Trimming stripped 0 bases from V and 0 bases from J, with 20 bases between. The DNA for the CDR3 is TGTGCCATCAGTGAGTCGTTGAAGGGAGACTACGCCCCTAACTATGGCTACACCTTC. This codes for CAISESLKGDYAPNYGYTF.

This chain connects TRBV28 to TRBJ2-5, with D hard to call. V was clipped by 4 bases and J by 1 base, with 4 bases between them. Germline CDR1 reads MDHEN; CDR2 reads SYDVKM. The CDR3 covers 12 residues. DNA for the CDR3: TGTGCCAGCAGTTCCGCCCAAGAGACCCAGTACTTC. It translates to CASSSAQETQYF.

In nucleotides, the CDR3 is TGCGCCAGCAGCAGGGGGCTAACCACCGGGGAGCTGTTTTTT. Its protein product is CASSRGLTTGELFF. The chain links TRBV10-1 to TRBJ2-2, with TRBD1 matching 8 bases. Per the germline V gene, CDR1 is WNHNN and CDR2 is SYGVQD (reference sequence). The CDR3 has 14 amino acids. The V and J ends lost 6 bases and 4 bases, in that order; junction bases with no gene match: 4.

V usage is TRBV18 and J usage is TRBJ2-2; D unclear. Germline CDR1 and CDR2: KGHSH and LQKENI. The CDR3 length is 17 residues. V dropped 3 bases and J dropped 2 bases, with 16 bases sitting between them. CDR3 sequence: CASSPDRQAINTGELFF. For the CDR3, the DNA is TGTGCCAGCTCACCTGATAGGCAGGCCATAAACACCGGGGAGCTGTTTTTT.

The chain uses TRBV28 and TRBJ1-3; D remains ambiguous. This CDR3 region has 13 residues. CDR1 and CDR2 (germline): MDHEN, SYDVKM. Trimming took off 6 bases at V and 1 base at J, with 7 bases between the two ends. The CDR3 here is CASRKQSGNTIYF. The CDR3 DNA follows: TGTGCCAGCAGAAAACAATCTGGAAACACCATATATTTT.

The genes are TRBV7-6 and TRBJ2-2; 7 nucleotides agree with TRBD1. This CDR3 has 15 amino acids. The J segment lost 2 bases and the V segment lost 3 bases, leaving 3 bases of the junction unmatched. Germline V gene lookup returns CDR1 SGHVS and CDR2 FNYEAQ. The CDR3 loop reads CASSLRGRNTGELFF. CDR3 nucleotide sequence: TGTGCCAGCAGCTTGAGGGGGCGCAACACCGGGGAGCTGTTTTTT.

This chain links TRBV4-1 with TRBJ1-3; D gene unclear. The ends were cut back, 0 bases at V and 0 bases at J, with 12 bases in the middle. This CDR3 is 17 amino acids long. Germline assignment: CDR1 MGHRA and CDR2 YSYEKL. This chain's CDR3 is CASSQEPSRTSGNTIYF. CDR3 coding DNA: TGCGCCAGCAGCCAAGAACCAAGTCGGACCTCTGGAAACACCATATATTTT.

The chain combines TRBV4-1 with TRBJ2-3; D might be TRBD2 (5 bases). Trimming shortened V by 1 base and J by 4 bases, and 18 bases separated the two germline ends. This CDR3 contains 17 residues. Germline CDR1 reads MGHRA; CDR2 reads YSYEKL. DNA for the CDR3: TGCGCCAGCAGCCAAGGGCCCCCGAGGGTAATTGCAGATACGCAGTATTTT. Encoded protein: CASSQGPPRVIADTQYF.

As for this clone: Other DNA sequences in this specimen translate into the identical CDR3. CDR3 DNA sequence: TGTGCCATCAGTGAGTCCAGGGGGGGTCAGCCCCAGCATTTT. This translates into CAISESRGGQPQHF. The rearrangement joins TRBV10-3 to TRBJ1-5; 7 bases are shared with TRBD1. Germline loops: CDR1 ENHRY, CDR2 SYGVKD. The V segment lost 0 bases and the J segment 6 bases; nucleotides outside the gene matches: 2. The CDR3 spans 14 residues.

The chain employs TRBV28 and TRBJ1-2, with TRBD1 identical over 9 bases. Germline CDR1 reads MDHEN; CDR2 reads SYDVKM. The CDR3 has 14 residues. J was trimmed by 8 bases and V by 6 bases; bases with no gene match: 10. In DNA, the CDR3 is TGTGCCAGCAGCCGGGGACAGGGCTTAGGCGGCTACACCTTC. Amino acids: CASSRGQGLGGYTF.

The chain recombines TRBV19 with TRBJ2-2; no reliable D call. Germline V gene data show CDR1 as LNHDA and CDR2 as SQIVND (reference sequence). This CDR3 spans 11 amino acids. Trimming cost V 6 bases and J 3 bases, with 2 bases left between them. The CDR3 DNA reads TGTGCCAGTAGGGACACCGGGGAGCTGTTTTTT. Residues: CASRDTGELFF.

The chain is built from TRBV27 and TRBJ2-7; D is undetermined. From germline, CDR1 is MNHEY and CDR2 SMNVEV (reference sequence). V was clipped by 2 bases and J by 1 base, with 12 bases between them. This CDR3 has 15 residues. The CDR3 DNA sequence: TGTGCCAGCAGTTTAGGCTTTAGAGGTTCCTACGAGCAGTACTTC. Its protein is CASSLGFRGSYEQYF.

The chain couples TRBV5-1 to TRBJ2-1, with 11 bases fitting TRBD2. CDR3 length equals 15 residues. The germline V gene encodes CDR1 SGHRS and CDR2 YFSETQ. The ends lost 5 bases at V and 3 bases at J; junction bases unmatched: 4. CDR3 amino acids: CASRWGLADYNEQFF. CDR3 bases: TGCGCCAGCAGATGGGGACTAGCGGACTACAATGAGCAGTTCTTC.

This clone showed up just once. V and J are TRBV5-1 and TRBJ2-3; no clear D. V lost 1 base, J lost 6 bases, and 9 bases lay in between. The CDR3 consists of 13 residues. Germline CDR1 SGHRS, CDR2 YFSETQ. The CDR3 loop is CASSLSRVDTQYF. The CDR3 DNA is TGCGCCAGCAGCTTGTCAAGGGTGGATACGCAGTATTTT.

This sequence joins TRBV19 and TRBJ2-1, with 14 bases lining up with TRBD2. There are 15 residues in the CDR3. J gave up 6 bases and V 7 bases, and 5 bases lay outside the gene matches. Germline loops: CDR1 LNHDA, CDR2 SQIVND (reference sequence). Here the CDR3 DNA reads TGTGCCAGTATCTCGGGACTAGCGGGAGTCAATGAGCAGTTCTTC. The encoded protein is CASISGLAGVNEQFF.

The genes are TRBV2 and TRBJ1-4; 11 bases agree with TRBD1. V lost 4 bases and J lost 4; bases outside the gene matches: 5. CDR1 and CDR2 (germline): SNHLY, FYNNEI. The CDR3 is 16 amino acids. In DNA, the CDR3 is TGTGCCAGCAGTGGGGACAGGGGGGAGGGTAATGAAAAACTGTTTTTT. It yields the protein CASSGDRGEGNEKLFF.

This clone was seen only a few times. One junction end disagrees with the germline gene, perhaps due to a read error. The J gene is TRBJ1-1, the V gene TRBV18; D uncertain. Germline assignment: CDR1 KGHSH and CDR2 LQKENI. The CDR3 is 13 amino acids. Written as DNA, the CDR3 is TGTGCCAGCTCACCACCCTCCGGGCACAGATCCTCGTTT. As protein: CASSPPSGHRSSF.

V usage is TRBV28 and J usage is TRBJ1-5, with 8 bases identical to TRBD1. The CDR3 runs to 15 residues. Germline values: CDR1 MDHEN, CDR2 SYDVKM. The trim removed 2 bases at V and 7 bases at J, leaving 7 bases unmatched. DNA for the CDR3: TGTGCCAGCAGTTTAGATTACAGGGGGTCCCAGCCCCAGCATTTT. This codes for CASSLDYRGSQPQHF.

This chain links TRBV10-1 with TRBJ1-5, with D uncertain. There are 14 residues in the CDR3. In germline, CDR1 is WNHNN, CDR2 SYGVQD (reference sequence). V lost 4 bases to trimming and J lost 3 bases, with 10 bases between them. This chain's CDR3 is CASSGGSPNQPQHF. CDR3 coding DNA: TGCGCCAGCAGTGGCGGCAGCCCCAATCAGCCCCAGCATTTT.

CDR3 DNA sequence: TGTGCCAGCAGTTCCCCGGCTTCTAATGAAAAACTGTTTTTT. Amino acid sequence: CASSSPASNEKLFF. The chain uses TRBV28 and TRBJ1-4, with D hard to call. The V gene lost 4 bases and the J gene lost 3 bases, with 9 bases spanning the gap. The CDR3 covers 14 residues. In germline, CDR1 is MDHEN, CDR2 SYDVKM. Full variable domain (remainder filled in from reference TRBV28 and TRBJ1-4): DVKVTQSSRYLVKRTGEKVFLECVQDMDHENMFWYRQDPGLGLRLIYFSYDVKMKEKGDIPEGYSVSREKKERFSLILESASTNQTSMYLCASSSPASNEKLFFGSGTQLSVL.